What follows are 8 T cell receptor beta chains derived from one specimen sequenced in a study of blood T cell repertoires in COVID-19. Here immunoSEQ multiplex PCR was the method, and the copy in TCRdb shows in-frame clones only, minus some. The sample carries under 250,000 clones, 82% recorded once. The specimen sequenced was peripheral blood. These TCRs come from a woman under 30 with acute or convalescent COVID-19.

The chain is built from TRBV5-6 and TRBJ1-2; 9 positions agree with TRBD1. V shed 1 base, J shed 7 bases, and the junction held 11 bases outside the gene matches. The CDR3 length is 16 residues. Per the germline V gene, CDR1 is SGHDT and CDR2 is YYEEEE. In DNA form, the CDR3 reads TGTGCCAGCAGCTTGCCCAGACAGGGGGGGATAGGTGGCTACACCTTC. Amino acid sequence: CASSLPRQGGIGGYTF.

This clone showed up just once. The chain has TRBV24-1 and TRBJ1-4; 8 bases agree with TRBD1. The V segment lost 5 bases and the J segment 4 bases; nucleotides outside the gene matches: 5. Germline V lookup: CDR1 KGHDR, CDR2 SFDVKD. The CDR3 extends over 15 amino acids. The CDR3 sequence: CATSARTGLNEKLFF. The CDR3 coding sequence is TGTGCCACCAGTGCCCGGACAGGGCTTAATGAAAAACTGTTTTTT.

The chain has TRBV5-1 and TRBJ1-2; no clear D. The germline V gene has CDR1 SGHRS and CDR2 YFSETQ. V lost 6 bases, J lost 2 bases, and 20 bases lay in between. There are 16 residues in the CDR3. CDR3 amino acids: CASTKPEEGTNYGYTF. CDR3 sequence (DNA): TGCGCCAGCACTAAACCCGAGGAGGGAACGAACTATGGCTACACCTTC.

This sequence joins TRBV18 and TRBJ2-5; the match to TRBD1 covers 8 bases. Germline CDR1 KGHSH, CDR2 LQKENI. The junction had 8 bases not matched to a gene; V was cut back by 5 bases and J by 3 bases. The CDR3 contains 15 residues. The CDR3 is CASSETGVVEETQYF. In DNA, the CDR3 is TGTGCCAGCTCAGAGACAGGGGTCGTTGAAGAGACCCAGTACTTC.

Written as DNA, the CDR3 is TGTGCCAGCAGTAACAGGGGGGGCCAGAAGTCCCAGCATTTT. Its translation is CASSNRGGQKSQHF. The J gene is TRBJ1-5, the V gene TRBV6-5; 8 nucleotides agree with TRBD1. The CDR3 is 14 residues long. J gave up 11 bases and V 5 bases, and 11 bases lay outside the gene matches. The V gene's germline CDR1 is MNHEY and CDR2 SVGAGI.

V usage is TRBV24-1 and J usage is TRBJ1-1; TRBD1 aligns across 8 bases. Trimming removed 1 base from V and 1 base from J; junction bases left unmatched: 4. The CDR3 totals 16 residues. CDR1 and CDR2 (germline): KGHDR, SFDVKD. The CDR3 protein is CATSDFPDRANTEAFF. CDR3 bases: TGTGCCACCAGTGATTTTCCGGACAGGGCGAACACTGAAGCTTTCTTT.

The rearrangement uses TRBV7-9 and TRBJ2-7; unclear D gene. The V end was cut by 5 bases, the J end by 3 bases, with 11 bases between. This CDR3 is built from 13 residues. Germline V gene lookup returns CDR1 SEHNR and CDR2 FQNEAQ (reference sequence). CDR3 loop: CASSPPVSYEQYF. The DNA of the CDR3 is TGTGCCAGCAGCCCCCCCGTCAGCTACGAGCAGTACTTC.

In its sample, this clone was seen once. V is TRBV19 and J is TRBJ1-5, with 11 nucleotides matching TRBD1. The length of the CDR3 is 13 residues. Per the germline V gene, CDR1 is LNHDA and CDR2 is SQIVND (reference sequence). J was trimmed by 6 bases and V by 6 bases; bases with no gene match: 1. In DNA, the CDR3 is TGTGCCAGTAGGGGACAGGGGGGTCAGCCCCAGCATTTT. Its protein product is CASRGQGGQPQHF.